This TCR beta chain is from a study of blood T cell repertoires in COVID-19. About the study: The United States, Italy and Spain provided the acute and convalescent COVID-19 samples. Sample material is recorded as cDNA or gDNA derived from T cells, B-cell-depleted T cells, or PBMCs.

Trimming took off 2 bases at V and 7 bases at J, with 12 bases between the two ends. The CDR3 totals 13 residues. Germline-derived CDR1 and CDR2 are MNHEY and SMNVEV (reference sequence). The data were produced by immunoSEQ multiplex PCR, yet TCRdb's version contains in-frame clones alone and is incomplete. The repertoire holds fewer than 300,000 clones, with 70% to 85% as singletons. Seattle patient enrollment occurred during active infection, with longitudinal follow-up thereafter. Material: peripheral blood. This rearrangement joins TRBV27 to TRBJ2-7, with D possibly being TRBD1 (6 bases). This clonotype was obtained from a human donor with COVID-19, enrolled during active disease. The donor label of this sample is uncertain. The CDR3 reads CASSLVTGLEQYF. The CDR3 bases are TGTGCCAGCAGTTTAGTCACAGGGTTGGAGCAGTACTTC.